Described below is a single T cell receptor beta chain sequence and its context. This sample is drawn from a study of shared clonotypes between healthy human individuals. Overall study: Each donor contributed plates that comprised three CD4 naive, three CD4 memory, two CD8 naive and one CD8 memory.

The V end lost 3 bases, the J end lost 7 bases, and 12 bases lay between the germline ends. This CDR3 is 13 amino acids long. CDR1 is MNHNS and CDR2 is SASEGT in the germline V gene. Generated by immunoSEQ multiplex PCR, the TCRdb table keeps only in-frame clones and is missing some. The data show 2 million to 2.5 million clones, 85% to 95% seen once. The clonotype was recovered from a man younger than 30 in good health. Some clones in this sample may be carry-over from other donors' samples. Sequenced: naive CD4+ T cells from PBMCs. Subset indicated: CD45RA+ positively selected. V is TRBV6-1 and J is TRBJ1-2; D is unresolved. The chain's CDR3 is CASSDALGLGYTF. The CDR3 region has the DNA TGTGCCAGCAGTGATGCGTTGGGTCTTGGCTACACCTTC.